A single sample gave rise to the 27 T cell receptor beta chains below, sequenced in a study of blood T cell repertoires in COVID-19. TCRdb keeps only in-frame clones here, not all; method: immunoSEQ multiplex PCR. Counted here are approximately 670,000 clones, 85% to 90% occurring once; the ten biggest clones make up 0.2% to 0.3%. Sequenced: peripheral blood. The source of these receptors is a woman in her late teens or twenties with acute or convalescent COVID-19.

This clone was observed a single time. The gene calls are TRBV4-1 and TRBJ1-4; the D is unclear. This CDR3 region has 13 residues. Germline CDR1 MGHRA, CDR2 YSYEKL. Deletions cut 6 bases from V and 7 bases from J, with 12 bases between. The CDR3 sequence is CASSEVGAEKLFF. DNA of the CDR3: TGCGCCAGCAGTGAGGTGGGTGCTGAAAAACTGTTTTTT.

This clone was counted once. V gene TRBV7-9 combines with J gene TRBJ2-2; D is perhaps TRBD2 (6 bases). This CDR3 region has 12 residues. V was cut by 11 bases and J by 7 bases, with 14 bases left in between. Germline CDR1 is SEHNR and CDR2 is FQNEAQ (reference sequence). The CDR3: CALLAQRGELFF. CDR3 bases: TGTGCCTTACTAGCCCAGCGCGGGGAGCTGTTTTTT.

The gene calls are TRBV12-3 or TRBV12-4 and TRBJ2-7; a possible D gene is TRBD1 (5 bases). This CDR3 contains 12 residues. The germline V and J ends were trimmed by 5 bases and 5 bases, with 10 bases remaining between them. CDR3 sequence reads: CASSPTGDEQYF. The CDR3 DNA reads as TGTGCCAGCAGTCCTACAGGTGACGAGCAGTACTTC.

This sequence joins TRBV6-5 and TRBJ1-5; 8 nucleotides match TRBD1. Germline V gene data show CDR1 as MNHEY and CDR2 as SVGAGI. With V trimmed by 6 bases and J by 9 bases, 7 bases remained unmatched. The CDR3 is 13 amino acids. The CDR3 region is CASRTGEGRPQHF. CDR3 DNA: TGTGCCAGCAGGACAGGGGAGGGGCGGCCCCAGCATTTT.

The gene calls are TRBV30 and TRBJ1-1; D may be TRBD1 (5 bases). V was shortened by 2 bases and J by 1 base, with 14 bases between the two germline ends. This CDR3 has 15 amino acids. The germline gives CDR1 GTSNPN, CDR2 SVGIG (reference sequence). The CDR3 bases are TGTGCCTGGAGTCCTAATGTGGGGCGGAACACTGAAGCTTTCTTT. It translates to CAWSPNVGRNTEAFF.

The chain combines TRBV7-2 with TRBJ2-7; maybe TRBD1 (6 bases). V lost 4 bases and J 4 bases, leaving 14 bases between the germline ends. The CDR3 sequence is 14 residues long. Germline V gives CDR1 SGHTA, CDR2 FQGNSA. The CDR3 region has the DNA TGTGCCAGCAGCTCCTCCGGGACATTTTACGAGCAGTACTTC. Translated: CASSSSGTFYEQYF.

J is TRBJ1-5 and V is TRBV6-1; 7 nucleotides line up with TRBD1. This CDR3 contains 16 residues. The germline CDR1 and CDR2 sequences are MNHNS and SASEGT. Unmatched junction bases numbered 10, after V lost 4 bases and J lost 4 bases. CDR3 region: CASSVSPGQRNQPQHF. CDR3 DNA sequence: TGTGCCAGCAGTGTGAGCCCGGGACAGAGAAATCAGCCCCAGCATTTT.

V is TRBV5-6 and J is TRBJ2-3; 10 bases match TRBD2. The CDR3 is made up of 15 amino acids. Unmatched junction bases numbered 6, after V lost 0 bases and J lost 8 bases. CDR1 and CDR2 from the germline V gene are SGHDT and YYEEEE. CDR3 residues: CASSLVSGGLSTQYF. The CDR3 coding sequence is TGTGCCAGCAGCTTGGTTAGCGGGGGGCTTAGTACGCAGTATTTT.

The chain uses TRBV29-1 and TRBJ2-1; TRBD2 aligns across 9 bases. The CDR3 is 15 amino acids. Germline V gene sequence: CDR1 SQVTM, CDR2 ANQGSEA. J gave up 4 bases and V 1 base, and 5 bases lay outside the gene matches. CDR3: CSVEGVAGVYNEQFF. CDR3 bases: TGCAGCGTTGAAGGGGTAGCGGGGGTTTACAATGAGCAGTTCTTC.

This chain uses TRBV4-1 with TRBJ1-2, with TRBD1 identical over 8 bases. Germline CDR1 and CDR2: MGHRA and YSYEKL. CDR3 size: 14 residues. J lost 8 bases, V lost 0 bases, and 5 bases had no gene match. The chain's CDR3 is CASSQENRGGGYTF. The CDR3 region has the DNA TGCGCCAGCAGCCAAGAAAACAGGGGGGGAGGCTACACCTTC.

The chain has TRBV9 and TRBJ2-7; 8 bases match TRBD2. The trim removed 0 bases at V and 1 base at J, leaving 6 bases unmatched. CDR1 is SGDLS, CDR2 YYNGEE, per germline. This CDR3 has 16 amino acids. The CDR3, as DNA: TGTGCCAGCAGCGTAGGTGGCGGGGGGAGTTCCTACGAGCAGTACTTC. Translation gives CASSVGGGGSSYEQYF.

The chain has TRBV4-1 and TRBJ1-3; D is uncertain. The CDR3 loop spans 15 amino acids. Trimming removed 2 bases from V and 3 bases from J, with 11 bases in between. Germline V gene sequence: CDR1 MGHRA, CDR2 YSYEKL. CDR3 bases: TGCGCCAGCAGCCAATTCGCCACAAATGGAAACACCATATATTTT. This translates into CASSQFATNGNTIYF.

The chain links TRBV2 to TRBJ1-3; D call uncertain. Germline V CDR1 and CDR2: SNHLY, FYNNEI. V was trimmed by 2 bases and J by 2 bases, leaving 7 bases between them. The CDR3 length is 14 residues. The CDR3 DNA reads as TGTGCCAGCAGTGAAAGAGGTCCTGGAAACACCATATATTTT. Amino acids: CASSERGPGNTIYF.

The chain recombines TRBV5-6 with TRBJ2-3, with 8 bases aligning to TRBD2. The CDR3 runs to 14 residues. Germline V gives CDR1 SGHDT, CDR2 YYEEEE. Trimming cost V 3 bases and J 5 bases; bases outside gene matches: 5. In nucleotides, the CDR3 is TGTGCCAGCAGCTGGGGGACTAGGGGAGATACGCAGTATTTT. Residues: CASSWGTRGDTQYF.

The rearrangement links TRBV28 to TRBJ1-1; D uncertain. This CDR3 has 12 amino acids. V was trimmed by 6 bases and J by 1 base, leaving 6 bases between them. CDR1 is MDHEN, CDR2 SYDVKM, per germline. The CDR3 DNA sequence: TGTGCCAGCAGGGAGAGGAACACTGAAGCTTTCTTT. This gives the protein CASRERNTEAFF.

This chain connects TRBV29-1 to TRBJ2-1; D ambiguous. V lost 2 bases, J lost 7 bases, and 9 bases lay in between. CDR1 is SQVTM, CDR2 ANQGSEA, per germline. The CDR3 has 12 amino acids. The CDR3 DNA reads TGCAGCGTTGAAAGCCGCAGGAATGAGCAGTTCTTC. This codes for CSVESRRNEQFF.

The J gene is TRBJ1-1, the V gene TRBV6-5, with a possible D match to TRBD1 (6 bases). Trimming shortened V by 2 bases and J by 5 bases, and 18 bases separated the two germline ends. This CDR3 region has 16 residues. Germline V gene data show CDR1 as MNHEY and CDR2 as SVGAGI. DNA for the CDR3: TGTGCCAGCAGTTACGGGCTGCAGGGGTTGTCGACTGAAGCTTTCTTT. It is translated as CASSYGLQGLSTEAFF.

This clone was seen just once. V is TRBV6-2 or TRBV6-3 and J is TRBJ1-6; 7 bases line up with TRBD1. This CDR3 comprises 16 residues. Germline trimming cut 1 base from V and 3 bases from J; bases unmatched to any gene: 3. Germline V gene data show CDR1 as MNHEY and CDR2 as SVGEGT. The CDR3 is CASSYFDRVYNSPLHF. The CDR3, as DNA: TGTGCCAGCAGTTACTTCGACAGGGTCTATAATTCACCCCTCCACTTT.

V gene TRBV2 combines with J gene TRBJ1-2; possible D gene TRBD1, 5 bases. The CDR3 spans 13 residues. The germline gives CDR1 SNHLY, CDR2 FYNNEI. V lost 7 bases, J lost 2 bases, and 11 bases lay in between. The CDR3 is CASMGQLNYGYTF. The CDR3 nucleotides read TGTGCCAGCATGGGGCAGCTCAACTATGGCTACACCTTC.

The rearrangement uses TRBV7-7 and TRBJ2-5, with D maybe TRBD1 (6 bases). Trimming shortened V by 1 base and J by 5 bases, and 17 bases separated the two germline ends. The CDR3 runs to 16 residues. CDR1 SSHAT and CDR2 FNYEAQ come from the germline V gene (reference sequence). The CDR3 region is CASSLDGGLDGETQYF. The CDR3 region has the DNA TGTGCCAGCAGCTTAGATGGGGGCCTTGATGGGGAGACCCAGTACTTC.

V is TRBV9 and J is TRBJ2-3, with 8 bases identical to TRBD2. V lost 0 bases, J lost 1 base, and 1 base stayed unmatched. The CDR3 is made up of 15 amino acids. Germline V gene lookup returns CDR1 SGDLS and CDR2 YYNGEE. In DNA form, the CDR3 reads TGTGCCAGCAGCGTAGAGCGGGGGCGCACAGATACGCAGTATTTT. Its protein product is CASSVERGRTDTQYF.

The V call is TRBV28, the J call TRBJ1-2, with TRBD1 matching 9 bases. The CDR3 runs to 14 residues. CDR1 and CDR2 from the germline V gene are MDHEN and SYDVKM. V was pared by 5 bases and J by 8 bases, with 9 bases of the junction left unmatched. In nucleotides, the CDR3 is TGTGCCAGCAGTCCCAACAGGGGGCGCGGGGGCTACACCTTC. Residues: CASSPNRGRGGYTF.

The chain employs TRBV19 and TRBJ1-2; D gene uncertain. V was pared by 0 bases and J by 4 bases, with 9 bases between. Looked up from germline, CDR1 is LNHDA and CDR2 is SQIVND (reference sequence). The CDR3 consists of 14 residues. The CDR3 coding sequence is TGTGCCAGTAGTATAGATCCGTACAGCTATGGCTACACCTTC. Translating it yields CASSIDPYSYGYTF.

This sequence joins TRBV7-2 and TRBJ1-2; the match to TRBD1 covers 8 bases. From germline, CDR1 is SGHTA and CDR2 FQGNSA. J gave up 8 bases and V 1 base, and 12 bases lay outside the gene matches. The CDR3 covers 16 residues. The CDR3 protein is CASSLGDRLYSGGYTF. CDR3 nucleotide sequence: TGTGCCAGCAGCTTAGGGGACAGGCTGTATTCCGGAGGCTACACCTTC. Drawing the rest from reference TRBV7-2 and TRBJ1-2, the complete variable domain is GAGVSQSPSNKVTEKGKDVELRCDPISGHTALYWYRQSLGQGLEFLIYFQGNSAPDKSGLPSDRFSAERTGGSVSTLTIQRTQQEDSAVYLCASSLGDRLYSGGYTFGSGTRLTVV.

This clone has only a few counts. The J gene is TRBJ1-1, the V gene TRBV30; possibly TRBD1 for D (6 bases). Trimming took off 6 bases at V and 7 bases at J, with 21 bases between the two ends. This CDR3 spans 14 amino acids. CDR1 is GTSNPN and CDR2 is SVGIG in the germline V gene (reference sequence). DNA of the CDR3: TGTGCCTGCCTAAAGTGGGTGAGGACAGATGAAGCTTTCTTT. Translation: CACLKWVRTDEAFF.

This clone was recorded once. The chain couples TRBV9 to TRBJ2-7; tentatively, D is TRBD1 (6 bases). The CDR3 is 14 amino acids. V lost 4 bases, J lost 3 bases, and 14 bases lay in between. In germline, CDR1 is SGDLS, CDR2 YYNGEE. The CDR3 reads CASSPRVGGYEQYF. CDR3 sequence (DNA): TGTGCCAGCAGCCCTCGTGTAGGGGGCTACGAGCAGTACTTC.

In the case of this clone: Other DNA sequences of this sample code for an identical CDR3. This sequence joins TRBV5-1 and TRBJ1-2; 9 bases line up with TRBD1. Trimming removed 0 bases from V and 6 bases from J; junction bases left unmatched: 6. Germline CDR1 reads SGHRS; CDR2 reads YFSETQ. The CDR3 sequence is 15 residues long. For the CDR3, the DNA is TGCGCCAGCAGCTTGGGGGGACAGGGTGGTAATGGCTACACCTTC. Its protein product is CASSLGGQGGNGYTF.